This TCR beta chain derives from a study of blood T cell repertoires in COVID-19. Overall study context: Nucleic acid was either cDNA or gDNA, and it came from T cells, B-cell-depleted T cells, or PBMCs.

Study members were between about 18 and 95 years old and lived in about two dozen US regions. The method was immunoSEQ multiplex PCR; TCRdb's version includes in-frame clones alone and lacks a portion of them. The sample carries around 480,000 clones, approximately 86% recorded once. The receptor was derived from a woman younger than 35 who had recovered from COVID-19. The sequenced material came from PBMCs or T cells enriched from blood (not recorded which).

CDR3 nucleotide sequence: TGTGCCAGCAGCTTAGCTAGCGGGCTTCAGGCCCAGTACTTC. This encodes CASSLASGLQAQYF. J is TRBJ2-5 and V is TRBV7-2, with TRBD2 matching over 7 bases. The CDR3 is 14 amino acids. V trimming: 0 bases; J trimming: 9 bases; junction bases outside the gene matches: 7. Germline V gene sequence: CDR1 SGHTA, CDR2 FQGNSA.